A selection of T cell receptor beta chains follows, all from one sample in a study of T cell responses to AZD1222 COVID-19 vaccine. Data came from immunoSEQ multiplex PCR; TCRdb stores just in-frame clones and leaves some out. Among 250,000 to 300,000 clones listed, approximately 94% were seen once. Sample: peripheral blood, taken 28 days after the second AZD1222 dose. These TCRs come from an adult who received the AZD1222 COVID-19 vaccine. CDR3s include the opening cysteine and the closing phenylalanine or tryptophan. The D gene is left open where the match is weak.

V gene,J gene,D gene,CDR3 protein
TRBV3-1/TRBV3-2,TRBJ1-2,.,CASSLSGYGYTF
TRBV9,TRBJ1-2,.,CASSSGAFNYGYTF
TRBV2,TRBJ1-1,TRBD1,CASSSGQGNTEAFF
TRBV10-3,TRBJ2-5,.,CAISPSKGETQYF
TRBV18,TRBJ1-2,.,CASSPPGGDNYGYTF
TRBV28,TRBJ2-1,.,CASSLLGVSEQFF
TRBV28,TRBJ2-2,TRBD1,CASRLKDRPFSGELFF
TRBV3-1/TRBV3-2,TRBJ1-6,.,CASSQEPQNGRSPLHF
TRBV28,TRBJ1-5,.,CASREDLSNQPQHF
TRBV2,TRBJ1-1,TRBD1,CASRRKGPGTGSEAFF
TRBV27,TRBJ2-2,TRBD1,CASSPSVGGSAGELFF
TRBV5-1,TRBJ2-3,.,CASTPRGHSTDTQYF
TRBV6-2/TRBV6-3,TRBJ2-7,.,CASSWVGSSYEQYF
TRBV7-2,TRBJ1-5,TRBD1,CASSRQGAQPQHF
TRBV5-1,TRBJ1-1,TRBD1,CASSLTGTGKAFF
TRBV5-1,TRBJ2-1,TRBD1,CASSHTGDGSYNEQFF
TRBV28,TRBJ2-1,.,CASSPPLGNEQFF
TRBV2,TRBJ2-7,.,CASSEGREQYF
TRBV5-1,TRBJ2-7,TRBD1,CASSLADRVKDYEQYF
TRBV18,TRBJ1-1,.,CASSEGLNTEAFF
TRBV7-2,TRBJ1-4,.,CASSLGHRPGLFF
TRBV27,TRBJ2-7,TRBD2,CASSWGRDPDQQYF
TRBV5-1,TRBJ1-1,.,CASSLEMNTEAFF
TRBV28,TRBJ1-4,.,CASSVEGPTNEKLFF
TRBV7-6,TRBJ2-1,.,CASSLAGDIPSYNEQFF